These T cell receptor beta chains were read from a single sample in a study of OX40 agonist ivuxolimab in advanced cancers. The data were produced by immunoSEQ multiplex PCR, yet TCRdb's version contains in-frame clones alone and is incomplete. The sample carries about 24,000 clones, around two thirds recorded once. The sample was CD4+ or CD8+ T cells sorted from blood, taken in a trial of the OX40 agonist ivuxolimab. Receptors were obtained from an adult with an advanced solid tumor such as melanoma, head and neck, liver or kidney cancer. Each CDR3 is given with its conserved first and last residue. Each record gives: J gene, clone size, D gene, V gene, CDR3 length, CDR3 DNA, CDR3 protein. A D gene is named only where the DNA matches it firmly. Clone sizes are given selectively: once, few, many, or a class where the clone is expanded.

>TRBJ2-2|once|NA|TRBV6-5|12
TGTGCCAGCAGTTACGCGGGGCGGGAGCTGTTTTTT
CASSYAGRELFF
>TRBJ1-5|few|NA|TRBV28|16
TGTGCCAGCAGTTTGTCCACAGGGCTGGACAATCAGCCCCAGCATTTT
CASSLSTGLDNQPQHF
>TRBJ1-4|many|NA|TRBV4-1|16
TGCGCCAGCAGTCTTAGACAGTCTATCACTAATGAAAAACTGTTTTTT
CASSLRQSITNEKLFF
>TRBJ2-7|once|NA|TRBV11-1|13
TGTGCCAGCAGCTCACAGAGCTCCTACGAGCAGTACTTC
CASSSQSSYEQYF
>TRBJ1-5|NA|NA|TRBV7-9|12
TGTGCCAGCAGCTTGGTAAAAGATCCCCAGCATTTT
CASSLVKDPQHF
>TRBJ1-2|NA|TRBD1|TRBV7-9|12
TGTGCCAGCAGCCCAGGGGGCGATGGCTACACCTTC
CASSPGGDGYTF
>TRBJ1-1|NA|NA|TRBV6-6|13
TGTGCCAGCAGTTATACCCCTAAGGTTGAAGCTTTCTTT
CASSYTPKVEAFF
>TRBJ2-1|NA|NA|TRBV28|16
TGTGCCAGCAGTTTAAGGCGCCGGCAGATTTACAATGAGCAGTTCTTC
CASSLRRRQIYNEQFF
>TRBJ2-3|NA|TRBD2|TRBV13|14
TGTGCCAGCAAACTAGCGGTTAGCACAGATACGCAGTATTTT
CASKLAVSTDTQYF
>TRBJ2-5|few|NA|TRBV6-7|12
TGTGCCAGCAGAAGCGGGTCGGAGACCCAGTACTTC
CASRSGSETQYF
>TRBJ2-7|few|NA|TRBV7-3|14
TGTGCCAGCAGCCACGCCGGGCACTCCTACGAGCAGTACTTC
CASSHAGHSYEQYF
>TRBJ2-3|NA|NA|TRBV6-4|16
TGTGCCAGCAGTGAAGGACGGGAAACCCTCACAGATACGCAGTATTTT
CASSEGRETLTDTQYF
>TRBJ2-7|many|NA|TRBV27|15
TGTGCCAGCAGTTTATTCGTAGGGGGCTCCTACGAGCAGTACTTC
CASSLFVGGSYEQYF
>TRBJ1-5|NA|NA|TRBV19|14
TGTGCCAGTAGTATGTGGCTGGTGGGTCAGCCCCAGCATTTT
CASSMWLVGQPQHF
>TRBJ2-7|NA|NA|TRBV13|15
TGTGCCAGCAGCTTATTTGTAGAATCATCCTACGAGCAGTACTTC
CASSLFVESSYEQYF
>TRBJ2-7|NA|NA|TRBV30|14
TGTGCCTGGAGGGCCGGGACAACTCTCTACGAGCAGTACTTC
CAWRAGTTLYEQYF
>TRBJ2-1|NA|NA|TRBV5-4|15
TGTGCCAGCAGCTGGGGGGCGTTCGCCCTAAATGAGCAGTTCTTC
CASSWGAFALNEQFF
>TRBJ1-2|once|NA|TRBV6-5|13
TGTGCCAGCAGTTATATACGAGGATATGGCTACACCTTC
CASSYIRGYGYTF
>TRBJ2-5|once|TRBD2|TRBV28|12
TGTGCCAGCAACCCGGGGGGTCCCGGGTGGTACTTC
CASNPGGPGWYF
>TRBJ2-1|few|TRBD2|TRBV5-1|17
TGCGCCAGCAGCGGGGGGACTAGCGGGGCTTCCTACAATGAGCAGTTCTTC
CASSGGTSGASYNEQFF
>TRBJ2-1|few|TRBD2|TRBV5-1|14
TGCGCCAGCAGCTGGAGCGGGGGGGACAATGAGCAGTTCTTC
CASSWSGGDNEQFF
>TRBJ2-1|NA|TRBD2|TRBV7-9|18
TGTGCCAGCAGCCTCCCCCCCCGGCTAGCGGGGATCTACAATGAGCAGTTCTTC
CASSLPPRLAGIYNEQFF
>TRBJ2-3|NA|NA|TRBV5-6|14
TGTGCCAGCAGCCTGGCCCTAGACGCAGATACGCAGTATTTT
CASSLALDADTQYF
>TRBJ1-2|NA|NA|TRBV11-3|14
TGTGCCAGCAGCTTGATGGGCAGCAACTATGGCTACACCTTC
CASSLMGSNYGYTF
>TRBJ2-3|NA|TRBD1|TRBV7-2|12
TGTGCCAGCAGCCCGGGACAGGGAGCGCAGTATTTT
CASSPGQGAQYF
>TRBJ1-5|few|TRBD1|TRBV4-1|14
TGCGCCAGCAGCCTAGGACAGGGGGGGCAGCCCCAGCATTTT
CASSLGQGGQPQHF
>TRBJ2-3|NA|TRBD2|TRBV5-1|16
TGCGCCAGCAGCTTCTTAGCGGGGGACATCACAGATACGCAGTATTTT
CASSFLAGDITDTQYF
>TRBJ2-7|once|TRBD1|TRBV4-2|13
TGTGCCAGCAGCTTAGGGACAGGGGACGAGCAGTACTTC
CASSLGTGDEQYF
>TRBJ2-7|NA|TRBD1|TRBV9|15
TGTGCCAGCAGCGTCGCTGGACAGGTACTTGGTGAGCAGTACTTC
CASSVAGQVLGEQYF
>TRBJ2-1|NA|TRBD2|TRBV9|15
TGTGCCAGCAGCGGGACTAGCGGGGGTTACAATGAGCAGTTCTTC
CASSGTSGGYNEQFF
>TRBJ2-2|once|NA|TRBV4-1|15
TGCGCCAGCAGCCTTGGGACATCAGGGACCGGGGAGCTGTTTTTT
CASSLGTSGTGELFF
>TRBJ2-3|NA|NA|TRBV27|16
TGTGCCAGCAGTTTATCGATGGAGGGGGTGACAGATACGCAGTATTTT
CASSLSMEGVTDTQYF
>TRBJ2-7|NA|TRBD1|TRBV5-1|15
TGCGCCAGCAGCTTGGCCGTGGGACAGGGGGACGAGCAGTACTTC
CASSLAVGQGDEQYF
>TRBJ2-1|NA|TRBD1|TRBV7-6|12
TGTGCCACCGGACAGGGAATTCATGAGCAGTTCTTC
CATGQGIHEQFF
>TRBJ1-2|NA|NA|TRBV9|16
TGTGCCAGCAGCATAAACCGGGACACCGCTAACTATGGCTACACCTTC
CASSINRDTANYGYTF
>TRBJ2-3|NA|NA|TRBV11-2|14
TGTGCCAGCAGCCTCTCGGGCCCGCGGGTGACGCAGTATTTT
CASSLSGPRVTQYF
>TRBJ2-2|NA|NA|TRBV4-3|17
TGCGCCAGCAGCCAAGCTGCACTAGGAGGGAACACCGGGGAGCTGTTTTTT
CASSQAALGGNTGELFF
>TRBJ1-1|NA|TRBD1|TRBV18|17
TGTGCCAGCTCACTCAAAAAGGGACAGATTCATAACACTGAAGCTTTCTTT
CASSLKKGQIHNTEAFF
>TRBJ1-1|NA|NA|TRBV27|14
TGTGCCAGCAGTCTAAGGACGGCGAACACTGAAGCTTTCTTT
CASSLRTANTEAFF
>TRBJ1-4|once|TRBD1|TRBV7-9|13
TGTGCCAGCAGCTTCACAGGGGCGGAAAAACTGTTTTTT
CASSFTGAEKLFF
>TRBJ1-2|NA|NA|TRBV19|11
TGTGCCAGTAGTTATGGCTATGGCTACACCTTC
CASSYGYGYTF
>TRBJ2-7|NA|NA|TRBV7-4|12
TGTGCCAGCAGCCTGACCTACTTGGAGCAGTACTTC
CASSLTYLEQYF
>TRBJ1-2|few|NA|TRBV7-9|15
TGTGCCAGCAGCACCTGGGAGGGCGGGCGCGATGGCTACACCTTC
CASSTWEGGRDGYTF
>TRBJ1-5|NA|NA|TRBV4-3|14
TGCGCCAGCAGCCAATCGGACGGTGATCAGCCCCAGCATTTT
CASSQSDGDQPQHF
>TRBJ1-1|few|NA|TRBV19|12
TGTGCCAGTAGTCCGGCCTACACTGAAGCTTTCTTT
CASSPAYTEAFF
>TRBJ1-1|once|NA|TRBV27|14
TGTGCCAGCAGTTTATCGTTGAGAGCCACTGAAGCTTTCTTT
CASSLSLRATEAFF
>TRBJ1-2|NA|TRBD1|TRBV30|15
TGTGCCTGGAGTGGGGGGGGGACAGGGGACGGAGGCTACACCTTC
CAWSGGGTGDGGYTF
>TRBJ2-3|NA|NA|TRBV9|12
TGTGCCAGCAGCCGGGCTACAGATACGCAGTATTTT
CASSRATDTQYF
>TRBJ1-5|NA|NA|TRBV11-1|13
TGTGCCAGCAGCTTCCATAGCAATCAGCCCCAGCATTTT
CASSFHSNQPQHF
>TRBJ1-3|NA|NA|TRBV19|14
TGTGCCAGTACCAAGGGCCCGTCTGGAAACACCATATATTTT
CASTKGPSGNTIYF